The clone carrying this T cell receptor (beta chain) was observed a handful of times. Antigen specificity is unknown. The sample comes from a study of T cells after yellow fever vaccination. The study's findings and limits: In FACS-sorted repertoires, abundant clonotypes from the bulk population could appear as contaminants.

TCRdb processed the 5' RACE reads anew with MiXCR; each CDR3 protein has one entry. The table has some 120,000 distinct CDR3 sequences, roughly 15% seen once. This CDR3 has 15 residues. Germline V CDR1 and CDR2: SGDLS, YYNGEE. V was pared by 0 bases and J by 6 bases, with 13 bases between. Material: CD8+ T cells sorted from PBMCs, obtained 5 days after the yellow fever booster vaccination. The rearrangement uses TRBV9 and TRBJ2-1, with a tentative D call TRBD2 (7 bases). The TCR was taken from a young man who received the YFV17D yellow fever vaccine. CDR3 amino acids: CASSVEGGIGNEQFF. The CDR3 DNA reads TGTGCCAGCAGCGTAGAGGGGGGGATAGGCAATGAGCAGTTCTTC. The variable domain in full, with the rest retrieved from reference TRBV9 and TRBJ2-1, is DSGVTQTPKHLITATGQRVTLRCSPRSGDLSVYWYQQSLDQGLQFLIQYYNGEERAKGNILERFSAQQFPDLHSELNLSSLELGDSALYFCASSVEGGIGNEQFFGPGTRLTVL.